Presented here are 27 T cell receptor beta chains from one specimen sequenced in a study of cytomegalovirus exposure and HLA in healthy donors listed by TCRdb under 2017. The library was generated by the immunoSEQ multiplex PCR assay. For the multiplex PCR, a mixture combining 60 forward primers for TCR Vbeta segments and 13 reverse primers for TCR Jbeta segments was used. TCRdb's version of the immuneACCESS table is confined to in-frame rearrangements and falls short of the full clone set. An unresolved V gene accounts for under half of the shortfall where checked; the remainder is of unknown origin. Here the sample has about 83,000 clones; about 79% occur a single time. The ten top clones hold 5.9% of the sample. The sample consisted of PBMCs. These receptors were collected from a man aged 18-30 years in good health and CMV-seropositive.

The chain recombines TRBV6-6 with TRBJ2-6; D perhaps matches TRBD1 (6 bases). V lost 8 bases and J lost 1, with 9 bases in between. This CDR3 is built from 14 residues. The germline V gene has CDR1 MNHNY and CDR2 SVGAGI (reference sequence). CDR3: CASHTGSGANVLTF. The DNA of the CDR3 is TGTGCCAGCCATACAGGGTCTGGGGCCAACGTCCTGACTTTC.

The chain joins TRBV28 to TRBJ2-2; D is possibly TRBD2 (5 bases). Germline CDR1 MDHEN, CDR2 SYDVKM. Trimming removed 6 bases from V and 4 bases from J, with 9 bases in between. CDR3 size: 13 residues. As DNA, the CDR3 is TGTGCCAGCAGAGAGAGGGTCACCGGGGAGCTGTTTTTT. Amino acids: CASRERVTGELFF.

CDR3 bases: TGTGCCAGCAGACCCGGGACTAGCGGGAGCGATGAGCAGTTCTTC. It is translated as CASRPGTSGSDEQFF. The chain links TRBV6-4 to TRBJ2-1, with 14 positions matching TRBD2. Losses at the gene ends were 6 bases for V and 8 bases for J; bases not matched to a gene: 6. Germline V gene sequence: CDR1 MRHNA, CDR2 SNTAGT. The CDR3 totals 15 residues.

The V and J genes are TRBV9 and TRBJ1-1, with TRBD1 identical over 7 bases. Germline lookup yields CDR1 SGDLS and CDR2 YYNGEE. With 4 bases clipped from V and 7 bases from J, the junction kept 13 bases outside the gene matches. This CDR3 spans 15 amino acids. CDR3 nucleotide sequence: TGTGCCAGCAGCCCCCGACAGGGCCCTAGCAATGAAGCTTTCTTT. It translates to CASSPRQGPSNEAFF.

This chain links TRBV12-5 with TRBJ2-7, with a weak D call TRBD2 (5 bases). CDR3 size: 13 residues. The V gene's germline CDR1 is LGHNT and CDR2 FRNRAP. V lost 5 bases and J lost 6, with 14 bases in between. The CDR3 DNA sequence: TGTGCTAGTGGTAACGGGATGTGGGGCGAGCAGTACTTC. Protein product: CASGNGMWGEQYF. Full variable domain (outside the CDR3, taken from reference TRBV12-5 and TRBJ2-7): DARVTQTPRHKVTEMGQEVTMRCQPILGHNTVFWYRQTMMQGLELLAYFRNRAPLDDSGMPKDRFSAEMPDATLATLKIQPSEPRDSAVYFCASGNGMWGEQYFGPGTRLTVT.

The CDR3 here is CASSEGIGQGNPANYGYTF. The CDR3 DNA is TGTGCCAGCAGTGAAGGAATCGGGCAGGGCAACCCCGCTAACTATGGCTACACCTTC. This chain links TRBV6-1 with TRBJ1-2; a weak D match, TRBD1 (5 bases). The CDR3 runs to 19 residues. Trimming took off 1 base at V and 0 bases at J, with 21 bases between the two ends. Per the germline V gene, CDR1 is MNHNS and CDR2 is SASEGT.

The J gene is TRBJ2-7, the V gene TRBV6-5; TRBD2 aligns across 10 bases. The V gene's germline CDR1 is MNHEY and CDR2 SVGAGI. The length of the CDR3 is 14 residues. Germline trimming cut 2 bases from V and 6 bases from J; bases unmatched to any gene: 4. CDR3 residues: CASSYASGSPEQYF. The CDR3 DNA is TGTGCCAGCAGTTACGCTAGCGGGAGCCCCGAGCAGTACTTC.

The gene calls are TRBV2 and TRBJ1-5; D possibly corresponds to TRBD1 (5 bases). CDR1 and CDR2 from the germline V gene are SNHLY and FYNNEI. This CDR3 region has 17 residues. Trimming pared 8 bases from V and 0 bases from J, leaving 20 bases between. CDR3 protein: CASRGGAGINSNQPQHF. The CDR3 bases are TGTGCCAGCCGAGGTGGGGCAGGCATAAATAGCAATCAGCCCCAGCATTTT.

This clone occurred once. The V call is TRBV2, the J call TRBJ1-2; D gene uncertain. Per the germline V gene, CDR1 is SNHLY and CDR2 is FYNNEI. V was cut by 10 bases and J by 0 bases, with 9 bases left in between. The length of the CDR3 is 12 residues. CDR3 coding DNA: TGTGCCACCACAGACCCTAACTATGGCTACACCTTC. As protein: CATTDPNYGYTF.

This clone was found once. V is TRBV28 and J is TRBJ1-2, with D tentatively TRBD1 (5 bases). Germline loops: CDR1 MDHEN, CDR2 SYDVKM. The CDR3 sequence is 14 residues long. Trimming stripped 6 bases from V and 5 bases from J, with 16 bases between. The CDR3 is CASSLENRWYGYTF. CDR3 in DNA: TGTGCCAGCAGCCTCGAAAACAGGTGGTATGGCTACACCTTC.

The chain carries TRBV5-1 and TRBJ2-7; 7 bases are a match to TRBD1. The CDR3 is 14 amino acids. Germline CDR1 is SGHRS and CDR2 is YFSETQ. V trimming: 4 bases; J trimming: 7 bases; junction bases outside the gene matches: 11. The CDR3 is CASSGDSSYEEQYF. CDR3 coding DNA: TGCGCCAGCAGCGGGGACAGTAGTTACGAGGAGCAGTACTTC.

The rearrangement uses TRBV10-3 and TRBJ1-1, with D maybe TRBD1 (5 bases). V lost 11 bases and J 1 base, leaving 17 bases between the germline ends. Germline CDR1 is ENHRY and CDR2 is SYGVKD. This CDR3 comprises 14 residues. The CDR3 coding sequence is TGTGCCGCCAACCAAGGGGAAGCGAACACTGAAGCTTTCTTT. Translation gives CAANQGEANTEAFF.

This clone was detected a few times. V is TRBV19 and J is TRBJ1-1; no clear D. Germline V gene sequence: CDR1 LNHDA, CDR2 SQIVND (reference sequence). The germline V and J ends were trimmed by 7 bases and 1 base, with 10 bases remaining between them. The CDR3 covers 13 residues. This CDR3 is CASTVGRNTEAFF. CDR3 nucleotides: TGTGCCAGTACCGTTGGGAGGAACACTGAAGCTTTCTTT. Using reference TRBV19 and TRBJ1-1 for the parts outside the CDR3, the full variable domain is DGGITQSPKYLFRKEGQNVTLSCEQNLNHDAMYWYRQDPGQGLRLIYYSQIVNDFQKGDIAEGYSVSREKKESFPLTVTSAQKNPTAFYLCASTVGRNTEAFFGQGTRLTVV.

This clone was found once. The CDR3 loop reads CASTSSPGHKSYEQYF. CDR3 in DNA: TGTGCCAGCACCTCTAGTCCGGGACATAAGTCCTACGAGCAGTACTTC. The chain combines TRBV28 with TRBJ2-7; weak D call: TRBD1 (6 bases). The germline V gene encodes CDR1 MDHEN and CDR2 SYDVKM. V lost 7 bases to trimming and J lost 1 base, with 20 bases between them. The length of the CDR3 is 16 residues.

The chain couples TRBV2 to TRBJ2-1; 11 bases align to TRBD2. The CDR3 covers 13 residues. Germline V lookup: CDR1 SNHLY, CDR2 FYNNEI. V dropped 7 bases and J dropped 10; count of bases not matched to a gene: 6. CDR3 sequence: CASKGLAVDEQFF. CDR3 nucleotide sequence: TGTGCCAGCAAGGGACTAGCGGTAGACGAGCAGTTCTTC.

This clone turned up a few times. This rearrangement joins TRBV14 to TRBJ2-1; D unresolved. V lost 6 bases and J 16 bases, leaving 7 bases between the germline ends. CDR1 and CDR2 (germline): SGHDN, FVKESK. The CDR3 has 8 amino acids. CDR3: CASRSFFF. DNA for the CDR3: TGTGCCAGCAGGTCCTTTTTCTTC.

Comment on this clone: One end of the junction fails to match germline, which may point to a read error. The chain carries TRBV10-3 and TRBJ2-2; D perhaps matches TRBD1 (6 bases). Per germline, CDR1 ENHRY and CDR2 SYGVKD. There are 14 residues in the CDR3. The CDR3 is CAISESRGRDISLF. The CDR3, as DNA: TGTGCCATCAGTGAGAGTAGGGGACGGGACATCAGTCTTTTT.

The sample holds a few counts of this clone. The CDR3 spells CASSESGDTSYNEQFF. The CDR3 DNA follows: TGTGCCAGCAGTGAATCCGGCGACACCTCCTACAATGAGCAGTTCTTC. The chain uses TRBV25-1 and TRBJ2-1; no firm D call. Trimming took 1 base from V and 0 from J, leaving 10 bases between them. This CDR3 spans 16 amino acids. Germline V gives CDR1 MGHDK, CDR2 SYGVNS.

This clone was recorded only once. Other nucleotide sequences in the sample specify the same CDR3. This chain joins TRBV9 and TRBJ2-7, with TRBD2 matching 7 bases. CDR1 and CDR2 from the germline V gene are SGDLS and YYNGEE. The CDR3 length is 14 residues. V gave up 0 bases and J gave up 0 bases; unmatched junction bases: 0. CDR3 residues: CASSVGGSSYEQYF. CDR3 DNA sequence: TGTGCCAGCAGCGTAGGCGGGAGCTCCTACGAGCAGTACTTC.

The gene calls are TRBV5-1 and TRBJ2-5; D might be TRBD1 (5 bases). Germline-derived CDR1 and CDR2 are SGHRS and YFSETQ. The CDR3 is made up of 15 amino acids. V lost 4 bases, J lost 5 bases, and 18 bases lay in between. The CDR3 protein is CASSRYQQARETQYF. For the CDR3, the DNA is TGCGCCAGCAGCAGATACCAACAGGCCCGGGAGACCCAGTACTTC. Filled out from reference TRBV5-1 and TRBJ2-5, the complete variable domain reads KAGVTQTPRYLIKTRGQQVTLSCSPISGHRSVSWYQQTPGQGLQFLFEYFSETQRNKGNFPGRFSGRQFSNSRSEMNVSTLELGDSALYLCASSRYQQARETQYFGPGTRLLVL.

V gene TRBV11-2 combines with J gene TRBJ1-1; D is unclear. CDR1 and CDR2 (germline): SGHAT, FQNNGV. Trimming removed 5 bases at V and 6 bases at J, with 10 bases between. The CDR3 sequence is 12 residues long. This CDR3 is CASSLGVAEAFF. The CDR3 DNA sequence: TGTGCCAGCAGCCTCGGGGTCGCTGAAGCTTTCTTT. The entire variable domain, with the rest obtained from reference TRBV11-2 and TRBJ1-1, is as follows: EAGVAQSPRYKIIEKRQSVAFWCNPISGHATLYWYQQILGQGPKLLIQFQNNGVVDDSQLPKDRFSAERLKGVDSTLKIQPAKLEDSAVYLCASSLGVAEAFFGQGTRLTVV.

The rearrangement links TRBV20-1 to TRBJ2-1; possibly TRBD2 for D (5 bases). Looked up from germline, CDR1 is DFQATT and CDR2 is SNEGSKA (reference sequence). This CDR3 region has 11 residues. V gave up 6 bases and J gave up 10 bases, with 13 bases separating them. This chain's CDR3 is CSAPSPGEQFF. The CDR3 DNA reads TGCAGTGCCCCGAGCCCGGGAGAGCAGTTCTTC.

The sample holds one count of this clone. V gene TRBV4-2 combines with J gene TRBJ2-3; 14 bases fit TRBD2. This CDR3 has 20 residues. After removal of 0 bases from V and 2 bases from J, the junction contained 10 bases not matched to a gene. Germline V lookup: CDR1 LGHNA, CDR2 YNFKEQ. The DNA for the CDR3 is TGTGCCAGCAGCCAAGATCGGGGACTAGCGGGAGATAGGGCCACAGATACGCAGTATTTT. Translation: CASSQDRGLAGDRATDTQYF.

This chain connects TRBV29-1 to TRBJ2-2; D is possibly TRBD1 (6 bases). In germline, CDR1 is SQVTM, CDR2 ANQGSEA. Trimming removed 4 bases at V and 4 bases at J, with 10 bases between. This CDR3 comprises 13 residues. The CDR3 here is CSVVTGSTGELFF. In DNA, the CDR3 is TGCAGCGTTGTAACAGGGAGCACCGGGGAGCTGTTTTTT.

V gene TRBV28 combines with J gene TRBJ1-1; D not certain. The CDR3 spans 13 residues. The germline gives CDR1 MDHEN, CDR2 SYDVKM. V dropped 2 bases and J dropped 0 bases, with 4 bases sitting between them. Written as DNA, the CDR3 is TGTGCCAGCAGTTTACAGTTGAACACTGAAGCTTTCTTT. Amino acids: CASSLQLNTEAFF.

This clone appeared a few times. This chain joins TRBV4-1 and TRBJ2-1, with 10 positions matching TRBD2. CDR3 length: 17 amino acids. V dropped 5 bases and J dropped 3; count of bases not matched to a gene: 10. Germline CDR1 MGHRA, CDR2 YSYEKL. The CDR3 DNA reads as TGCGCCAGCAGCATAAGGAACCCTAGCGGGAGCTACAATGAGCAGTTCTTC. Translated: CASSIRNPSGSYNEQFF.

The DNA of the CDR3 is TGTGCCAGCAGCTTAGGACTAGCGGATTCCTACGAGCAGTACTTC. Its protein product is CASSLGLADSYEQYF. The rearrangement links TRBV11-2 to TRBJ2-7; 9 positions match TRBD2. The CDR3 spans 15 residues. Looked up from germline, CDR1 is SGHAT and CDR2 is FQNNGV. J lost 1 base, V lost 1 base, and 2 bases had no gene match.